This is a list of T cell receptor beta chains from one sample in a study of T cells in Graves' hyperthyroidism and ophthalmopathy. MiXCR, run by TCRdb on the multiplex PCR reads, gives a single entry per CDR3 protein. In the table there are 300,000 or so distinct CDR3 sequences, over 20% of which are singletons. Sequencing used blood. These receptors all stem from a woman aged 50 to 65 with Graves' hyperthyroidism. CDR3s include the opening cysteine and the closing phenylalanine or tryptophan. A D gene is named only where the DNA matches it firmly. Size tells how often a clone was seen (once, few, many) or the class of an expanded clone, and some rows leave it out.

D: .
V: TRBV2
J: TRBJ2-1
size: few
DNA: TGTGCCAGCAGTGACCGAAGGGAGGTGTTCAATGAGCAGTTCTTC
CDR3: CASSDRREVFNEQFF

D: .
V: TRBV6-2/TRBV6-3
J: TRBJ2-2
size: .
DNA: TGTGGATCCACAAGAGGCGTCGCGGGGTTCCCGCTGTTTTTT
CDR3: CGSTRGVAGFPLFF

D: TRBD2
V: TRBV3-1
J: TRBJ2-3
size: many
DNA: TGTGCCAGCAGCCCTAGCGGGAGTGGAGATACGCAGTATTTT
CDR3: CASSPSGSGDTQYF

D: .
V: TRBV6-1
J: TRBJ1-4
size: many
DNA: TGTGCCAGCAGTGAAGGTTCGCCGGGTAATGAAAAACTGTTTTTT
CDR3: CASSEGSPGNEKLFF

D: .
V: TRBV5-1
J: TRBJ1-5
size: many
DNA: TGCGCCAGCAGCTTGGACCCTGGCAGCAATCAGCCCCAGCATTTT
CDR3: CASSLDPGSNQPQHF

D: .
V: TRBV14
J: TRBJ1-1
size: .
DNA: TGTGCCAGCAGCCAAGAGAGTCATAACACTGAAGCTTTCTTT
CDR3: CASSQESHNTEAFF

D: TRBD1
V: TRBV3-1
J: TRBJ1-1
size: many
DNA: TGTGCCAGCAGCTTATGGGGACAGGGGACGAACACTGAAGCTTTCTTT
CDR3: CASSLWGQGTNTEAFF

D: TRBD2
V: TRBV12-3/TRBV12-4
J: TRBJ2-7
size: .
DNA: TGTGCCAGCAGTTTAGCCACGGGACTACCCGCGAGGAACGAGCAGTACTTC
CDR3: CASSLATGLPARNEQYF

D: TRBD2
V: TRBV6-2/TRBV6-3
J: TRBJ2-2
size: few
DNA: TGTGCCAGCAGTTACACACCAGGGGGACTAGCGGCCGGGGAGCTGTTTTTT
CDR3: CASSYTPGGLAAGELFF

D: TRBD1
V: TRBV6-1
J: TRBJ2-5
size: .
DNA: TGTGCCAGCAGTGCCACAGGGGGCGCCTTTGGGACCCAGTACTTC
CDR3: CASSATGGAFGTQYF

D: .
V: TRBV20-1
J: TRBJ1-1
size: many
DNA: TGCAGTGCTAGATATCATCAGGGGAACACTGAAGCTTTCTTT
CDR3: CSARYHQGNTEAFF

D: TRBD2
V: TRBV5-8
J: TRBJ2-7
size: many
DNA: TGTGCCAGCAGCTCGGGAGGGGGGTATTACTACGAGCAGTACTTC
CDR3: CASSSGGGYYYEQYF

D: TRBD2
V: TRBV11-2
J: TRBJ2-3
size: many
DNA: TGTGCCAGCAGCTTAGTGTCCTGGCGGGGGAGAGATACGCAGTATTTT
CDR3: CASSLVSWRGRDTQYF

D: TRBD1
V: TRBV2
J: TRBJ1-1
size: .
DNA: TGTGCCAGCAGCTCAACAGGGGGGGTCACTGAAGCTTTCTTT
CDR3: CASSSTGGVTEAFF

D: TRBD1
V: TRBV12-3/TRBV12-4
J: TRBJ1-1
size: .
DNA: TGTGCCAGCAGTAGACAGGGTGGGGTCAACACTGAAGCTTTCTTT
CDR3: CASSRQGGVNTEAFF

D: TRBD1
V: TRBV29-1
J: TRBJ1-2
size: few
DNA: TGCAGCGTCGCCGGGACAGGGGGCGGCTATGGCTACACCTTC
CDR3: CSVAGTGGGYGYTF

D: .
V: TRBV5-6
J: TRBJ1-3
size: many
DNA: TGTGCCAGCAGCTTGTACCCGCGCGGCTCTGGAAACACCATATATTTT
CDR3: CASSLYPRGSGNTIYF

D: .
V: TRBV6-2/TRBV6-3
J: TRBJ2-7
size: many
DNA: TGTGCCAGCAGTTACGCCCGTACAGGGTTAAACGAGCAGTACTTC
CDR3: CASSYARTGLNEQYF

D: TRBD1
V: TRBV27
J: TRBJ2-3
size: many
DNA: TGTGCCAGCAGTTTAATTAGACAGGGTGGGACAGATACGCAGTATTTT
CDR3: CASSLIRQGGTDTQYF

D: TRBD1
V: TRBV29-1
J: TRBJ1-1
size: .
DNA: TGCAGCGCGGACACATCGGGACAGGGGGCCTTTGGAGCTTTCTTT
CDR3: CSADTSGQGAFGAFF

D: TRBD1
V: TRBV27
J: TRBJ1-6
size: .
DNA: TGTGCCAGCACCCCGGGACAGGGCACTTCACCCCTCCACTTT
CDR3: CASTPGQGTSPLHF

D: .
V: TRBV6-9
J: TRBJ2-1
size: once
DNA: TGTGCCAGCAGTTCTCTAGGGAGCTACTACAATGAGCAGTTCTTC
CDR3: CASSSLGSYYNEQFF

D: .
V: TRBV28
J: TRBJ1-2
size: many
DNA: TGTGCCAGCAGTTTACAGGGTCAGGGCTACACCTTC
CDR3: CASSLQGQGYTF

D: .
V: TRBV5-1
J: TRBJ2-5
size: few
DNA: TGCGCCAGCAGCTTGGCAGGGGCAATTGATAGGGGGGAGACCCAGTACTTC
CDR3: CASSLAGAIDRGETQYF

D: .
V: TRBV20-1
J: TRBJ1-5
size: few
DNA: TGCAGTGCTAGAGATATCGCAGGGCGGCCCCAGCATTTT
CDR3: CSARDIAGRPQHF

D: TRBD2
V: TRBV18
J: TRBJ2-3
size: .
DNA: TGTGCCAGCTCACCACGGCGGGGAGGGACTCCAGATACGCAGTATTTT
CDR3: CASSPRRGGTPDTQYF